This TCR beta chain was captured in a study of blood T cell repertoires in COVID-19. Sequencing was performed with immunoSEQ multiplex PCR; in TCRdb, only in-frame clones are kept and a portion is missing. The sample lists about 63,000 clones, 75% to 80% occurring once. J lost 4 bases, V lost 4 bases, and 6 bases had no gene match. Germline V CDR1 and CDR2: KGHSH, LQKENI. The CDR3 is made up of 14 amino acids. This chain joins TRBV18 and TRBJ1-1; 7 nucleotides align to TRBD1. This receptor was identified in a woman older than 75 with acute or convalescent COVID-19. What was sequenced was peripheral blood. The CDR3 nucleotides are TGTGCCAGCTCACTCGACAGGGCCCCCACTGAAGCTTTCTTT. This gives the protein CASSLDRAPTEAFF. The full variable domain, rest sourced from reference TRBV18 and TRBJ1-1, is NAGVMQNPRHLVRRRGQEARLRCSPMKGHSHVYWYRQLPEEGLKFMVYLQKENIIDESGMPKERFSAEFPKEGPSILRIQQVVRGDSAAYFCASSLDRAPTEAFFGQGTRLTVV.